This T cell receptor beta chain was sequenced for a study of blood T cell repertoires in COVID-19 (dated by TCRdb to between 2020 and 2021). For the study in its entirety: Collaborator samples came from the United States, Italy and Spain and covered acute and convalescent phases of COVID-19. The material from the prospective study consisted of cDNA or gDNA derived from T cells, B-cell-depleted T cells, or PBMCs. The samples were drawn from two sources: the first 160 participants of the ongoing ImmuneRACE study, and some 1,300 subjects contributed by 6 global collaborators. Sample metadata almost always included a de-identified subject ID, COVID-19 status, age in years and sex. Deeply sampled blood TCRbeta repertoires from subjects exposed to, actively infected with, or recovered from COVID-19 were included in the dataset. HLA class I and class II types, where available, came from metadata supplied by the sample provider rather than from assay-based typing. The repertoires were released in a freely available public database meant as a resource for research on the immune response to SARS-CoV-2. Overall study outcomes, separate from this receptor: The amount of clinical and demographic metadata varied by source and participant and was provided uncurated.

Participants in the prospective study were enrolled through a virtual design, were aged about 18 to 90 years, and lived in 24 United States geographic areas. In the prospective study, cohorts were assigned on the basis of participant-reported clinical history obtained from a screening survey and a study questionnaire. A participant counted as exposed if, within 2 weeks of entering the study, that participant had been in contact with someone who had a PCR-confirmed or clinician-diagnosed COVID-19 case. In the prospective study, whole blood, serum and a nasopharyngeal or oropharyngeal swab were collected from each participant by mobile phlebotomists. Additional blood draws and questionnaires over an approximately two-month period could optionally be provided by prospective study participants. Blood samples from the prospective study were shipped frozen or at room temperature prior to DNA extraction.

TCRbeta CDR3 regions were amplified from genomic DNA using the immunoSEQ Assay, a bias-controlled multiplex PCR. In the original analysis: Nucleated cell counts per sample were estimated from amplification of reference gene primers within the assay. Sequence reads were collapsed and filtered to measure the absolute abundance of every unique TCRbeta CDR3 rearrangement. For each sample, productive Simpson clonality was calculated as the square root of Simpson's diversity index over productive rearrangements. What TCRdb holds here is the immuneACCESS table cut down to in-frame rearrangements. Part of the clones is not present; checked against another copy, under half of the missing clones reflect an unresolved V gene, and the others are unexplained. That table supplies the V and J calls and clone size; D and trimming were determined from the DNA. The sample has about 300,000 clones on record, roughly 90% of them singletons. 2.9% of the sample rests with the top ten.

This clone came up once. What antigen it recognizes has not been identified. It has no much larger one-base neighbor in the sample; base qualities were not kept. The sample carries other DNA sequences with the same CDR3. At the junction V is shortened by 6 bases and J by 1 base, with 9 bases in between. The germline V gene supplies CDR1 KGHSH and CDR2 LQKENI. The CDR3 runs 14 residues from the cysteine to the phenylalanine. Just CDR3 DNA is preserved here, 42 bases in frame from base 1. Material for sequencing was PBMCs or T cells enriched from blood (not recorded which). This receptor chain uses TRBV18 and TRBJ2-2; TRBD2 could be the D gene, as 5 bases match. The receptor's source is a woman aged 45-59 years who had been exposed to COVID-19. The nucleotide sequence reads TGTGCCAGCTCGCCCGGACTGAACACCGGGGAGCTGTTTTTT. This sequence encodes CASSPGLNTGELFF.